This T cell receptor beta chain was recorded in a study of T cell repertoires in cytomegalovirus infection. Study in general: Signatures in public TCR beta sequences pointed to both CMV infection and matching HLA type.

TCRdb processed the reads anew with MiXCR; each CDR3 protein has one entry. Among 130,000 or so distinct CDR3 sequences listed, about 6% were seen once. This clonotype was recorded at least ten times. There are 15 residues in the CDR3. Trimming shortened V by 5 bases and J by 2 bases, and 16 bases separated the two germline ends. Per germline, CDR1 SGHTA and CDR2 FQGNSA. The chain couples TRBV7-2 to TRBJ2-7, with TRBD2 as a possible D gene (6 bases). Sequences were obtained from PBMCs. The receptor was derived from a human donor in good health (CMV status not recorded). Some clones in this sample may be carry-over from other donors' samples. The CDR3 sequence: CASSVGTSPAYEQYF. The CDR3, as DNA: TGTGCCAGCAGCGTCGGGACTTCCCCAGCCTACGAGCAGTACTTC.